This T cell receptor (beta chain) was sequenced in a study of T cells after yellow fever vaccination (dated by TCRdb to the late 2010s). Background on the whole study: The SMART-Seq v4 Ultra Low Input RNA kit was used to prepare libraries from fractions with low cell numbers. Bulk TCR alpha and beta repertoires were sequenced longitudinally to track T-cell clones before and after primary and booster YFV17D yellow fever vaccination. Two healthy male donors made up the cohort, one aged 18 to 29 years and the other aged 30 to 39 years. Blood was collected at multiple timepoints before and after primary and secondary immunization, and bulk PBMC replicates and cell subsets were isolated.

This clonotype was seen repeatedly, ten times or more. It has no known antigen specificity. Within one base of it there is no much larger clone, and no base qualities were kept. CDR1 and CDR2, looked up from the germline V gene, are MNHNS and SASEGT. V and J are trimmed by 6 bases and 1 base, and the gene matches miss 4 bases of the junction. Taken from cysteine to phenylalanine, the CDR3 has 15 residues. CDR3 DNA is the only sequence kept; it has 45 bases, read in frame from the first base. The sample's treatment or condition label is to be understood as: live attenuated yellow fever vaccine strain. Two biological replicates of bulk PBMCs were collected at each blood-draw timepoint. A standard Ficoll-Paque protocol was used to isolate PBMCs from peripheral blood. RNA was extracted with TriZol from bulk PBMCs, CD4 and CD8 fractions, and dextramer-positive and dextramer-negative fractions. Findings and caveats that apply to the study as a whole: A small fraction of clonotypes appeared in both the CD4 and CD8 compartments, likely as a result of convergent recombination. After the booster, most of the clones that had expanded following primary vaccination were detected again (about 95% of CD4 and 88% of CD8), which suggests that memory was broadly maintained. The study included only two donors, which limits how far the findings can be generalized. FACS-sorted repertoires could contain abundant contaminating clonotypes from the bulk population, so computational filtering was required. Compared with the primary T-cell response, the secondary T-cell response was weaker but faster, peaking on day 5 rather than day 15.

TCR cDNA was made using 5'RACE template switching, a step that added a universal primer site and unique molecular identifiers. cDNA synthesis was primed from both the TCR alpha and TCR beta constant segments. Library amplification used two PCR steps, and the second PCR step added sample barcodes and sequencing adapters. Libraries were sequenced on Illumina HiSeq 2500 (2x100 bp) or NovaSeq (2x150 bp). The study's processing was this. MIGEC handled demultiplexing of reads and collapsing into UMI consensus sequences, while MiXCR performed V(D)J alignment. Vaccine-responding clonotypes were identified with edgeR using replicate PBMC samples, with FDR below 0.01 and a log2 fold change above 5 up to day 15 being required. CD4 or CD8 identity was assigned to each bulk clonotype according to whether the clonotype was present at higher abundance in the sequenced CD4 repertoire or the sequenced CD8 repertoire. The raw public data were reprocessed by TCRdb itself: fastp quality trimming at Q25, MiXCR clonotype calling, in-frame beta chains only. Here each entry gathers all rows of one CDR3 protein and keeps the most common genes and DNA. What appears here as the V and J calls and clone size reflects TCRdb's work, not the paper's. The sample table contains 450,000 to 600,000 distinct CDR3 sequences; only one count was recorded for 13% of them. More than 12% of the sample comes from the top ten.

The TCR sequence derives from a man aged 30 to 39 who received the YFV17D yellow fever vaccine. Recombination connected TRBV6-1 to TRBJ2-1; 9 bases in the junction line up with TRBD2. The material was PBMCs, obtained on the day of the yellow fever booster vaccination. The DNA sequence follows: TGTGCCAGCAGCCAAAGCGGGAGGTCCTACAATGAGCAGTTCTTC. Translated, it gives CASSQSGRSYNEQFF.